A selection of T cell receptor beta chains follows, all from one sample in a study of beta chain features in type 1 diabetes. Sequenced by immunoSEQ multiplex PCR; TCRdb stores in-frame clones only, minus some. There are over 40,000 clones in the sample; roughly 68% occur only once, and 2% to 2.5% lies in the top ten. The sequenced sample consisted of Tregs from blood. The source is a woman aged 18-30 years with type 1 diabetes. CDR3s include the opening cysteine and the closing phenylalanine or tryptophan. The order of the fields is V gene, clone size, D gene, J gene, CDR3 DNA, CDR3 protein. A D gene is named only where the DNA matches it firmly. The size of a clone is reported for some rows only, either as once, few or many, or as a class for expanded clones.

V: TRBV4-3; size: NA; D: NA; J: TRBJ2-7; DNA: TGCGCCAGCAGCCAAGGGACTAGGGGGACCTACGAGCAGTACTTC; CDR3: CASSQGTRGTYEQYF
V: TRBV27; size: NA; D: TRBD1; J: TRBJ1-4; DNA: TGTGCCAGCAGTTCTCGGGACAGTGAGGCACTGTTTTTT; CDR3: CASSSRDSEALFF
V: TRBV6-1; size: once; D: NA; J: TRBJ2-7; DNA: TGTGCCAGCAGTCTCTCGACAGATAGCTCCTACGAGCAGTACTTC; CDR3: CASSLSTDSSYEQYF
V: TRBV15; size: once; D: NA; J: TRBJ1-2; DNA: TGTGCCACCAGCAGAGTTCTAGGCTATGGCTACACCTTC; CDR3: CATSRVLGYGYTF
V: TRBV30; size: NA; D: TRBD1; J: TRBJ2-7; DNA: TGTGCCTGGAGTTCACTGACAGGGGTCTACGAGCAGTACTTC; CDR3: CAWSSLTGVYEQYF
V: TRBV5-6; size: once; D: TRBD2; J: TRBJ2-7; DNA: TGTGCCAGCAGCTTCCCGGCGGGGGAGGTCGACGAGCAGTACTTC; CDR3: CASSFPAGEVDEQYF
V: TRBV9; size: NA; D: NA; J: TRBJ1-3; DNA: TGTGCCAGCAGCGTAGCTACCCCGGGACTCTCTGGAAACACCATATATTTT; CDR3: CASSVATPGLSGNTIYF
V: TRBV29-1; size: NA; D: NA; J: TRBJ2-7; DNA: TGCAGCGTTGCGGGGCATGGGGAGGAGTACGAGCAGTACTTC; CDR3: CSVAGHGEEYEQYF
V: TRBV5-1; size: NA; D: NA; J: TRBJ1-2; DNA: TGCGCCAGCAGCTCGCTGACGGGATACGCTATCTATGGCTACACCTTC; CDR3: CASSSLTGYAIYGYTF
V: TRBV29-1; size: NA; D: TRBD1; J: TRBJ1-1; DNA: TGCAGCGCCGCCCGAGACAGGGGGCGTCGGGGAAACACTGAAGCTTTCTTT; CDR3: CSAARDRGRRGNTEAFF
V: TRBV5-1; size: NA; D: TRBD1; J: TRBJ2-1; DNA: TGCGCCAGCAGCACCGGACAGGGGAGCCACAATGAGCAGTTCTTC; CDR3: CASSTGQGSHNEQFF
V: TRBV7-2; size: NA; D: TRBD2; J: TRBJ2-7; DNA: TGTGCCAGCAGCGCACTAGCGGACTACGAGCAGTACTTC; CDR3: CASSALADYEQYF
V: TRBV7-2; size: NA; D: TRBD1; J: TRBJ1-2; DNA: TGTGCCAGCAGGCAATACAGGGGAACCGGCTACACCTTC; CDR3: CASRQYRGTGYTF
V: TRBV5-1; size: NA; D: TRBD2; J: TRBJ2-4; DNA: TGCGCCAGCAGGGGGACTAGCGAGGCCAAAAACATTCAGTACTTC; CDR3: CASRGTSEAKNIQYF
V: TRBV27; size: medium-sized; D: NA; J: TRBJ2-1; DNA: TGTGCCAGCAGTTTAGCAGGGCAGTTATACAATGAGCAGTTCTTC; CDR3: CASSLAGQLYNEQFF
V: TRBV6-6; size: NA; D: NA; J: TRBJ2-2; DNA: TGTGCCAGCAGTTACGGGGTGGGAGGCACCGGGGAGCTGTTTTTT; CDR3: CASSYGVGGTGELFF
V: TRBV27; size: NA; D: TRBD2; J: TRBJ2-3; DNA: TGTGCCAGCGGATCAGCGGGAGAATTTGCGGATACGCAGTATTTT; CDR3: CASGSAGEFADTQYF
V: TRBV5-4; size: once; D: NA; J: TRBJ2-2; DNA: TGTGCCAGCAGTCACCCGCAACAGGGAAACACCGGGGAGCTGTTTTTT; CDR3: CASSHPQQGNTGELFF
V: TRBV10-3; size: few; D: NA; J: TRBJ1-1; DNA: TGTGCCATCAGTGACGATACAGGGATGAGGTCTGAAGCTTTCTTT; CDR3: CAISDDTGMRSEAFF
V: TRBV4-3; size: NA; D: NA; J: TRBJ1-1; DNA: TGCGCCAGCAGCCAAGATCCCCGGGACACTGAAGCTTTCTTT; CDR3: CASSQDPRDTEAFF
V: TRBV5-1; size: once; D: NA; J: TRBJ1-2; DNA: TGCGCCAGCAGCCGTGACAGTATTAACTATGGCTACACCTTC; CDR3: CASSRDSINYGYTF
V: TRBV10-3; size: few; D: NA; J: TRBJ2-7; DNA: TGTGCCATCAGTGCTTGGACAGACTCCTACGAGCAGTACTTC; CDR3: CAISAWTDSYEQYF
V: TRBV5-1; size: NA; D: NA; J: TRBJ1-1; DNA: TGCGCCAGCAGCCCGAACAGGGAGATGGGAAACACTGAAGCTTTCTTT; CDR3: CASSPNREMGNTEAFF
V: TRBV13; size: NA; D: TRBD1; J: TRBJ1-6; DNA: TGTGCCAGCGGGACAGGGGGGATCTCCTATAATTCACCCCTCCACTTT; CDR3: CASGTGGISYNSPLHF
V: TRBV6-6; size: NA; D: NA; J: TRBJ1-1; DNA: TGTGCCAGCAGTCGCAGGGGTGGCACTGAAGCTTTCTTT; CDR3: CASSRRGGTEAFF
V: TRBV4-3; size: NA; D: TRBD2; J: TRBJ2-2; DNA: TGCGCCAGCAGCCAAGAACCAGCGGGGGCTTACACCGGGGAGCTGTTTTTT; CDR3: CASSQEPAGAYTGELFF
V: TRBV5-1; size: few; D: NA; J: TRBJ1-4; DNA: TGCGCCAGCAGCCTCAGGGGTGAACACGAAAAACTGTTTTTT; CDR3: CASSLRGEHEKLFF
V: TRBV5-1; size: few; D: TRBD1; J: TRBJ1-6; DNA: TGCGCCAGCAGGAATCAGGGACAGGGGCTCTCACCCCTCCACTTT; CDR3: CASRNQGQGLSPLHF
V: TRBV5-4; size: once; D: TRBD2; J: TRBJ2-7; DNA: TGTGCCAGCAGCCCGGGAGGGAGGATCTACGAGCAGTACTTC; CDR3: CASSPGGRIYEQYF
V: TRBV28; size: once; D: NA; J: TRBJ1-1; DNA: TGTGCCAGCAGTTTACGACAGATGAACACTGAAGCTTTCTTT; CDR3: CASSLRQMNTEAFF
V: TRBV7-2; size: NA; D: TRBD1; J: TRBJ1-4; DNA: TGTGCCAGCAGCTTAGGGCCCGGGACAGGGATTTTTGAAAAACTGTTTTTT; CDR3: CASSLGPGTGIFEKLFF
V: TRBV18; size: NA; D: TRBD2; J: TRBJ2-1; DNA: TGTGCCAGCTCACCACCGCGGGGACTAGCGGGAGGGGACAATGAGCAGTTCTTC; CDR3: CASSPPRGLAGGDNEQFF
V: TRBV11-1; size: NA; D: TRBD1; J: TRBJ2-1; DNA: TGTGCCAGCAGCTTCCTGACAGGGGTCTCAGGCAAGAGTTTCTTC; CDR3: CASSFLTGVSGKSFF
V: TRBV5-1; size: NA; D: NA; J: TRBJ1-1; DNA: TGCGCCAGCAGCTTGGATGCGGGCATCACTGAAGCTTTCTTT; CDR3: CASSLDAGITEAFF
V: TRBV6-6; size: few; D: NA; J: TRBJ1-2; DNA: TGTGCCACCAACAGGGAGCGCTACACCTTC; CDR3: CATNRERYTF
V: TRBV7-9; size: NA; D: TRBD2; J: TRBJ2-7; DNA: TGTGCCAGCAGCTCCCCCCGGATACTAGCGGGGAGACCCTCCTACGAGCAGTACTTC; CDR3: CASSSPRILAGRPSYEQYF
V: TRBV18; size: NA; D: TRBD2; J: TRBJ2-1; DNA: TGTGCCAGCTCCACCCGGACTAGCGGGGGCCACCGGGCAGACTACAATGAGCAGTTCTTC; CDR3: CASSTRTSGGHRADYNEQFF